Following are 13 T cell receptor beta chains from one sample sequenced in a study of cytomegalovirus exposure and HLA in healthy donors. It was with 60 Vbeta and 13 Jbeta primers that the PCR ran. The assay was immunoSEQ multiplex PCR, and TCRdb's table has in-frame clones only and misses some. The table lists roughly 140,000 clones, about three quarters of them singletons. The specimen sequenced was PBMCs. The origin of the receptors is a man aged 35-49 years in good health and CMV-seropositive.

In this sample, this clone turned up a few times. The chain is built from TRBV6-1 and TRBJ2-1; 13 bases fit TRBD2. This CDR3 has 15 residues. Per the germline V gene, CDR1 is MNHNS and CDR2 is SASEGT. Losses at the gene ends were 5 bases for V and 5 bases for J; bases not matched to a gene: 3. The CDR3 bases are TGTGCCAGCAGTATGACTAGCGGGGGGAACAATGAGCAGTTCTTC. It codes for CASSMTSGGNNEQFF.

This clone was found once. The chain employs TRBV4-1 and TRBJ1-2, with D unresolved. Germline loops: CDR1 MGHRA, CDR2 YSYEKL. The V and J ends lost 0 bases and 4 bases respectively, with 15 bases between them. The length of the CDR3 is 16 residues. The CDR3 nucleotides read TGCGCCAGCAGCCAAGAACGTCAGGCCTACACCTATGGCTACACCTTC. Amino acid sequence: CASSQERQAYTYGYTF.

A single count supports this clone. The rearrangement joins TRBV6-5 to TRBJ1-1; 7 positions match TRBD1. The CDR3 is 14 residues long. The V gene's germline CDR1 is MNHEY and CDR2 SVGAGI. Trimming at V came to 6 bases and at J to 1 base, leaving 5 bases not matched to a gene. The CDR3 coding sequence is TGTGCCAGCAGACGGGACAGATCGAACACTGAAGCTTTCTTT. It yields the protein CASRRDRSNTEAFF.

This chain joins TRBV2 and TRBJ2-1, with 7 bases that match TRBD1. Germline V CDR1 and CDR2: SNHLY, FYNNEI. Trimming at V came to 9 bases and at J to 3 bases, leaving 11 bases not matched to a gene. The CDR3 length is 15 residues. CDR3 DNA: TGTGCCAGTGGTCCCGGGACAGACTTCTACAATGAGCAGTTCTTC. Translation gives CASGPGTDFYNEQFF.

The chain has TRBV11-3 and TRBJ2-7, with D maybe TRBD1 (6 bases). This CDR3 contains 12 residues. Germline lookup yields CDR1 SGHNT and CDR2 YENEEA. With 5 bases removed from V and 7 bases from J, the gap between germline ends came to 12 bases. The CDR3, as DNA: TGTGCCAGCAGCAAAGTCCAGGGGGAGCAGTACTTC. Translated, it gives CASSKVQGEQYF.

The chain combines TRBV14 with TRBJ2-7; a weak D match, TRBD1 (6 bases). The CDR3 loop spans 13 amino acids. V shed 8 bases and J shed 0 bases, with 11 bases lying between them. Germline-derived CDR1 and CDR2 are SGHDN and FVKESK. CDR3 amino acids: CASGQGSSYEQYF. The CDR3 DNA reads TGTGCCAGCGGGCAGGGGAGCTCCTACGAGCAGTACTTC.

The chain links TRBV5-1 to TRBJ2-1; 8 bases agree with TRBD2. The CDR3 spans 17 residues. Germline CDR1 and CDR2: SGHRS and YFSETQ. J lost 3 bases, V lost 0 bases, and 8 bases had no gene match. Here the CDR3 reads CASSLVHLAGRYNEQFF. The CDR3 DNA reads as TGCGCCAGCAGCTTGGTACATTTAGCGGGACGCTACAATGAGCAGTTCTTC.

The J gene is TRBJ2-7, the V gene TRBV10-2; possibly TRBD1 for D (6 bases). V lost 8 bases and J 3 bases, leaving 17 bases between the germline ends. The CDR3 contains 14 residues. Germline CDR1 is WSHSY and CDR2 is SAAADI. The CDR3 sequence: CASAGVNGVYEQYF. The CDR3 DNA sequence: TGCGCCAGCGCAGGGGTTAATGGAGTCTACGAGCAGTACTTC.

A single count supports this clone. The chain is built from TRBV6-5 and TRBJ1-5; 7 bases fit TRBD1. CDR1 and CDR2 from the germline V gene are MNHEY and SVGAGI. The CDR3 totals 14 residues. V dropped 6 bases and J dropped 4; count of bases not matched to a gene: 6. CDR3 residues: CASRRDSLNQPQHF. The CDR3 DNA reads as TGTGCCAGCAGGAGGGACAGCCTAAATCAGCCCCAGCATTTT.

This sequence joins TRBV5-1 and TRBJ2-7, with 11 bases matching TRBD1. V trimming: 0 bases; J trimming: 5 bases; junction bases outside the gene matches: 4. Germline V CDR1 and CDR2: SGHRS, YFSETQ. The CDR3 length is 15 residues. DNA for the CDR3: TGCGCCAGCAGCTTGGTCGGACAGGGGGCCAACGAGCAGTACTTC. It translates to CASSLVGQGANEQYF.

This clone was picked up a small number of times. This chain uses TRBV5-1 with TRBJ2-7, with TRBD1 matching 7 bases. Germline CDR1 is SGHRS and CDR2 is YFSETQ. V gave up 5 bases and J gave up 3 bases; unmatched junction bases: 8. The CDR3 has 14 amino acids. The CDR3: CASSRDRELYEQYF. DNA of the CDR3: TGCGCCAGCAGTAGGGACAGAGAGCTCTACGAGCAGTACTTC.

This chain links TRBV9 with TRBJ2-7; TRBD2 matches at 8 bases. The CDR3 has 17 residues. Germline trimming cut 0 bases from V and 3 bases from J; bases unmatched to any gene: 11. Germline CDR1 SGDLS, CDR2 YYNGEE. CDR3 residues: CASSVGLGAGANYEQYF. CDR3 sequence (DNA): TGTGCCAGCAGCGTAGGGCTCGGAGCGGGAGCAAACTACGAGCAGTACTTC.

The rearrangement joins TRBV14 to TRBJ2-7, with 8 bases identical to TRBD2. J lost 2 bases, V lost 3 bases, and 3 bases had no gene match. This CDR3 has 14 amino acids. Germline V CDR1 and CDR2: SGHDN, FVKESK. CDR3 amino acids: CASSQGLGPYEQYF. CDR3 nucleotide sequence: TGTGCCAGCAGCCAGGGACTAGGGCCCTACGAGCAGTACTTC.